Listed below are T cell receptor beta chains from one sample, sequenced in a study of T cells in localized non-small cell lung cancer. Generated by immunoSEQ multiplex PCR, the TCRdb table keeps only in-frame clones and is missing some. There are fewer than 30,000 clones in the sample; approximately 87% occur only once, and less than 7% lies in the top ten. This specimen consisted of PBMCs, obtained before any cancer treatment. These receptors came from a man aged 35 to 69 with stage II lung adenocarcinoma. Each CDR3 is given with its conserved first and last residue. The order of the fields is CDR3 DNA, CDR3 protein, D gene, V gene, clone size, J gene. D genes are given only for firm matches. Not all rows give a size; the values are once, few, many and, for expanded clones, a class.

cdr3_nt: TGTGCCAGCAGCTTAAAAGAGACCGGGGAGCTGTTTTTT; cdr3_aa: CASSLKETGELFF; d_call: NA; v_call: TRBV7-3; clone_size: NA; j_call: TRBJ2-2
cdr3_nt: TGTGCCAGCATACGGGAGAACACCGGGGAGCTGTTTTTT; cdr3_aa: CASIRENTGELFF; d_call: NA; v_call: TRBV6-1; clone_size: NA; j_call: TRBJ2-2
cdr3_nt: TGTGCCAGTAGCGACCACAGGGGGCCGAACTATGGCTACACCTTC; cdr3_aa: CASSDHRGPNYGYTF; d_call: TRBD1; v_call: TRBV19; clone_size: NA; j_call: TRBJ1-2
cdr3_nt: TGTGCCATCAGTGAAGCGGACAATGAGCAGTTCTTC; cdr3_aa: CAISEADNEQFF; d_call: NA; v_call: TRBV10-3; clone_size: medium-sized; j_call: TRBJ2-1
cdr3_nt: TGTGCCAGCAGTTTATTCCAGGACACGGAGGGCAAAAACATTCAGTACTTC; cdr3_aa: CASSLFQDTEGKNIQYF; d_call: NA; v_call: TRBV28; clone_size: NA; j_call: TRBJ2-4
cdr3_nt: TGTGCCAGCAGCTATGGGGCCAACTATGGCTACACCTTC; cdr3_aa: CASSYGANYGYTF; d_call: NA; v_call: TRBV28; clone_size: NA; j_call: TRBJ1-2
cdr3_nt: TGTGCCAGCAGCTTAGGCCTCAAATGGGGGACAGGGGAAGAGACCCAGTACTTC; cdr3_aa: CASSLGLKWGTGEETQYF; d_call: TRBD1; v_call: TRBV7-9; clone_size: NA; j_call: TRBJ2-5
cdr3_nt: TGTGCCAGTAGTGGGACAGGGGGAAATCAGCCCCAGCATTTT; cdr3_aa: CASSGTGGNQPQHF; d_call: TRBD1; v_call: TRBV19; clone_size: NA; j_call: TRBJ1-5
cdr3_nt: TGTGCCAGCAGCTTAGTCGCGAACACTGAAGCTTTCTTT; cdr3_aa: CASSLVANTEAFF; d_call: NA; v_call: TRBV11-2; clone_size: once; j_call: TRBJ1-1
cdr3_nt: TGTGCCAGCCGGACCGCGGGAGGGGACGGAAACACCATATATTTT; cdr3_aa: CASRTAGGDGNTIYF; d_call: NA; v_call: TRBV28; clone_size: NA; j_call: TRBJ1-3
cdr3_nt: TGCGCCAGCAGCCAAGCTAGCGGGGGGGGTACGCAGTATTTT; cdr3_aa: CASSQASGGGTQYF; d_call: TRBD2; v_call: TRBV4-1; clone_size: NA; j_call: TRBJ2-3
cdr3_nt: TGTGCCAGCAGCCCCACCCCTAGAAGCAATCAGCCCCAGCATTTT; cdr3_aa: CASSPTPRSNQPQHF; d_call: NA; v_call: TRBV7-9; clone_size: NA; j_call: TRBJ1-5
cdr3_nt: TGTGCCAGCAGCCCAGGGACAGGGCCGGTTACCTACGAGCAGTACTTC; cdr3_aa: CASSPGTGPVTYEQYF; d_call: TRBD1; v_call: TRBV7-8; clone_size: NA; j_call: TRBJ2-7
cdr3_nt: TGTGCCAGCAGTTTATGCACAGCGCAGCTTTGTAAATCTTTCTTT; cdr3_aa: CASSLCTAQLCKSFF; d_call: NA; v_call: TRBV28; clone_size: NA; j_call: TRBJ1-1
cdr3_nt: TGTGCCAGCAGTGAATATTCCGCCTACGAGCAGTACTTC; cdr3_aa: CASSEYSAYEQYF; d_call: NA; v_call: TRBV25-1; clone_size: once; j_call: TRBJ2-7
cdr3_nt: TGTGCCAGCAGCTTGGAAGGGCCTGGAACGAATGGCTACACCTTC; cdr3_aa: CASSLEGPGTNGYTF; d_call: NA; v_call: TRBV5-4; clone_size: NA; j_call: TRBJ1-2
cdr3_nt: TGTGCCACCAGTGGGACAGATTCGCCTTTTCGAGCTTTCTTT; cdr3_aa: CATSGTDSPFRAFF; d_call: TRBD1; v_call: TRBV25-1; clone_size: NA; j_call: TRBJ1-1
cdr3_nt: TGTGCCACCCCCAAGGCTCAGGACAGAAATTGTTCCCGGTATATTAGCAATCAGCCCCAGCATTTT; cdr3_aa: CATPKAQDRNCSRYISNQPQHF; d_call: NA; v_call: TRBV19; clone_size: NA; j_call: TRBJ1-5
cdr3_nt: TGTGCCAGCTCACCGACAGGGGGAACTGGAAACACCATATATTTT; cdr3_aa: CASSPTGGTGNTIYF; d_call: TRBD1; v_call: TRBV18; clone_size: once; j_call: TRBJ1-3
cdr3_nt: TGTGCCAGCAGTGAGCCGAGGACAGGGTACACAGATACGCAGTATTTT; cdr3_aa: CASSEPRTGYTDTQYF; d_call: TRBD1; v_call: TRBV6-1; clone_size: NA; j_call: TRBJ2-3
cdr3_nt: TGTGCCAGCAGTTCTTCTGGACTGATGAACACTGAAGCTTTCTTT; cdr3_aa: CASSSSGLMNTEAFF; d_call: NA; v_call: TRBV2; clone_size: NA; j_call: TRBJ1-1
cdr3_nt: TGCGCCAGCAGCCCACCCCTAGCGGGAGGGACCTACGAGCAGTACTTC; cdr3_aa: CASSPPLAGGTYEQYF; d_call: TRBD2; v_call: TRBV5-1; clone_size: NA; j_call: TRBJ2-7
cdr3_nt: TGTGCCAGCAGCGTAAACCCTGGGTCGACAGGGGGCACCTATAATTCACCCCTCCACTTT; cdr3_aa: CASSVNPGSTGGTYNSPLHF; d_call: TRBD1; v_call: TRBV9; clone_size: NA; j_call: TRBJ1-6
cdr3_nt: TGTGCCAGCAGTTACGGAGTATTGAGCAGTCAAAATGAGCAGTTCTTC; cdr3_aa: CASSYGVLSSQNEQFF; d_call: NA; v_call: TRBV6-5; clone_size: NA; j_call: TRBJ2-1
cdr3_nt: TGTGCCAGCAGTTTGGGGGGACGGGAGGGCATTCAGTACTTC; cdr3_aa: CASSLGGREGIQYF; d_call: TRBD2; v_call: TRBV28; clone_size: NA; j_call: TRBJ2-4
cdr3_nt: TGCGCCAGCAGCGGGGGGCAGGTCACTGAAGCTTTCTTT; cdr3_aa: CASSGGQVTEAFF; d_call: NA; v_call: TRBV5-1; clone_size: NA; j_call: TRBJ1-1
cdr3_nt: TGTGCCAGCACGGGGAGAAACAATGAGCAGTTCTTC; cdr3_aa: CASTGRNNEQFF; d_call: NA; v_call: TRBV27; clone_size: NA; j_call: TRBJ2-1
cdr3_nt: TGTGCCAGCAGCAACGGTTATGGTAAGCAGTTCTTC; cdr3_aa: CASSNGYGKQFF; d_call: NA; v_call: TRBV21-1; clone_size: NA; j_call: TRBJ2-1
cdr3_nt: TGTGCCAGTATGGGACAGGGTCTCGGGGAGCTGTTTTTT; cdr3_aa: CASMGQGLGELFF; d_call: TRBD1; v_call: TRBV19; clone_size: NA; j_call: TRBJ2-2
cdr3_nt: TGCGCCAGCAGCCCGCGGACAGGTGTCACCGAAGCTTTCTTT; cdr3_aa: CASSPRTGVTEAFF; d_call: TRBD1; v_call: TRBV5-1; clone_size: NA; j_call: TRBJ1-1
cdr3_nt: TGCGCCAGCAGCCAAGATCCAGCGGGCTCCTACAATGAGCAGTTCTTC; cdr3_aa: CASSQDPAGSYNEQFF; d_call: NA; v_call: TRBV4-3; clone_size: NA; j_call: TRBJ2-1
cdr3_nt: TGCGCCAGCAGCTTGCCCGGACAAACTCCTATCACAGATACGCAGTATTTT; cdr3_aa: CASSLPGQTPITDTQYF; d_call: NA; v_call: TRBV5-1; clone_size: NA; j_call: TRBJ2-3
cdr3_nt: TGCGCCAGCAGACCAGCGGGCACAGATACGCAGTATTTT; cdr3_aa: CASRPAGTDTQYF; d_call: NA; v_call: TRBV10-1; clone_size: once; j_call: TRBJ2-3
cdr3_nt: TGCGCCAGCAGCCAAGAACAGGGGGGCCCCTACGAGCAGTACTTC; cdr3_aa: CASSQEQGGPYEQYF; d_call: TRBD1; v_call: TRBV4-1; clone_size: NA; j_call: TRBJ2-7
cdr3_nt: TGCGCCAGCACTCCGGACAGCTTAAGCGGGGAGCTGTTTTTT; cdr3_aa: CASTPDSLSGELFF; d_call: NA; v_call: TRBV5-1; clone_size: NA; j_call: TRBJ2-2
cdr3_nt: TGCGCCAGCAGCTTGAAAGGGGACACTGAAGCTTTCTTT; cdr3_aa: CASSLKGDTEAFF; d_call: NA; v_call: TRBV5-1; clone_size: NA; j_call: TRBJ1-1